Sequencing of this T cell receptor beta chain was carried out in a study of T cells in Graves' hyperthyroidism and ophthalmopathy. Findings of the study overall: Separation of ophthalmopathy from stable hyperthyroidism was achieved by a 13 V-J model. Prediction of ophthalmopathy progression came a median around 6.5 months pre-onset. Within blood appeared most thyroid clonotypes that had expanded above 0.001.

Each diagnosis was grounded in clinical symptoms, serum thyroxine and TRAb, thyroid ultrasound, and orbital computed tomography. The germline CDR1 and CDR2 sequences are SEHNR and FQNEAQ (reference sequence). The CDR3 is 16 residues long. V lost 1 base, J lost 5 bases, and 12 bases lay in between. Template material for amplifying TCR beta CDR3 regions consisted of RNA transcripts. The HTBI set primed first-round TCR CDR3 RT-PCR. Each CDR3 protein gets one entry after TCRdb re-called the multiplex PCR reads with MiXCR. The profile covers 250,000 to 350,000 distinct CDR3 sequences, with over 15% appearing a single time and around a third taken by the ten largest. This clonotype appeared a few times. The antigen remains undetermined.

V and J are TRBV7-9 and TRBJ2-6; D is unresolved. The TCR comes from a man between 25 and 39 years old with Graves' hyperthyroidism. The sample consisted of blood. CDR3 loop: CASSLEGPGWANVLTF. As DNA, the CDR3 is TGTGCCAGCAGCTTAGAAGGCCCTGGCTGGGCCAACGTCCTGACTTTC.